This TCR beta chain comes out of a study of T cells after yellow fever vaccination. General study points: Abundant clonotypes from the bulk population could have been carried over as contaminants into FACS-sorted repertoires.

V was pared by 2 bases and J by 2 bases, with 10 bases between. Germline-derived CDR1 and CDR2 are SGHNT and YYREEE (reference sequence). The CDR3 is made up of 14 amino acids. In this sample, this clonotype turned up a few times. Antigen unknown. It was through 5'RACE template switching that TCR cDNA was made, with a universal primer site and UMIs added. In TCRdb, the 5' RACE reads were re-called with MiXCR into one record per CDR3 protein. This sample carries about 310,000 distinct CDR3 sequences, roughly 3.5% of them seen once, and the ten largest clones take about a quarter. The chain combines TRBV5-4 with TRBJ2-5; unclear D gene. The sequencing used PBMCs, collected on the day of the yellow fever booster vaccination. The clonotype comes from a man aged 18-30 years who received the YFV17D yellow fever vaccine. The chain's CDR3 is CASSFGSSQETQYF. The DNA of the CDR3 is TGTGCCAGCAGCTTCGGATCTTCACAAGAGACCCAGTACTTC.